The TCR beta chain under discussion was sequenced for a study of T cells in Graves' hyperthyroidism and ophthalmopathy. At least ten counts were recorded for this clonotype. Germline CDR1 KGHSH, CDR2 LQKENI. CDR3 length: 14 amino acids. V dropped 6 bases and J dropped 9 bases, with 18 bases sitting between them. Patients were excluded because of uncontrolled infection, other autoimmune disease, pregnancy or lactation. Based on clinical symptoms, serum thyroxine and TRAb, thyroid ultrasound and orbital computed tomography, diagnoses were reached. RNA transcripts were the template for amplifying TCR beta CDR3 regions. In the first-round RT-PCR of the TCR CDR3, the HTBI primer set was used. A single record per CDR3 protein comes from TCRdb applying MiXCR to the multiplex PCR reads. The repertoire holds 150,000 to 200,000 distinct CDR3 sequences, with roughly 9.4% as singletons.

J is TRBJ2-1 and V is TRBV18; D possibly corresponds to TRBD2 (6 bases). The clonotype was recovered from a woman under 30 with Graves' hyperthyroidism that later progressed to Graves' ophthalmopathy. The material sequenced was blood. The CDR3 loop is CASSWDSRTSEQFF. The CDR3 nucleotides read TGTGCCAGCTCCTGGGACTCTCGTACGTCTGAGCAGTTCTTC. The variable domain in full, with the rest retrieved from reference TRBV18 and TRBJ2-1, is NAGVMQNPRHLVRRRGQEARLRCSPMKGHSHVYWYRQLPEEGLKFMVYLQKENIIDESGMPKERFSAEFPKEGPSILRIQQVVRGDSAAYFCASSWDSRTSEQFFGPGTRLTVL.